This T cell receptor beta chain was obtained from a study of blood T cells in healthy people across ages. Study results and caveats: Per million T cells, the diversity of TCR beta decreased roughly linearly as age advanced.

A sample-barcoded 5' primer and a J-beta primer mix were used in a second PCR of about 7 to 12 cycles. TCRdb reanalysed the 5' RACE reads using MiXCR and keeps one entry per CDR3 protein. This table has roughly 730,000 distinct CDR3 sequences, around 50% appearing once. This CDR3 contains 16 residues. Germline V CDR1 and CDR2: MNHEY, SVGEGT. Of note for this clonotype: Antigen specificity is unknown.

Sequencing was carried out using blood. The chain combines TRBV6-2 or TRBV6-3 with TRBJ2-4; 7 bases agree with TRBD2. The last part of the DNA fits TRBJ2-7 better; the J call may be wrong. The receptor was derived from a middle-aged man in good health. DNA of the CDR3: TGTGCCAGCAGTGCTCGAGGACTGGCGGGGGTCAACGAGCAGTACTTC. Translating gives CASSARGLAGVNEQYF.